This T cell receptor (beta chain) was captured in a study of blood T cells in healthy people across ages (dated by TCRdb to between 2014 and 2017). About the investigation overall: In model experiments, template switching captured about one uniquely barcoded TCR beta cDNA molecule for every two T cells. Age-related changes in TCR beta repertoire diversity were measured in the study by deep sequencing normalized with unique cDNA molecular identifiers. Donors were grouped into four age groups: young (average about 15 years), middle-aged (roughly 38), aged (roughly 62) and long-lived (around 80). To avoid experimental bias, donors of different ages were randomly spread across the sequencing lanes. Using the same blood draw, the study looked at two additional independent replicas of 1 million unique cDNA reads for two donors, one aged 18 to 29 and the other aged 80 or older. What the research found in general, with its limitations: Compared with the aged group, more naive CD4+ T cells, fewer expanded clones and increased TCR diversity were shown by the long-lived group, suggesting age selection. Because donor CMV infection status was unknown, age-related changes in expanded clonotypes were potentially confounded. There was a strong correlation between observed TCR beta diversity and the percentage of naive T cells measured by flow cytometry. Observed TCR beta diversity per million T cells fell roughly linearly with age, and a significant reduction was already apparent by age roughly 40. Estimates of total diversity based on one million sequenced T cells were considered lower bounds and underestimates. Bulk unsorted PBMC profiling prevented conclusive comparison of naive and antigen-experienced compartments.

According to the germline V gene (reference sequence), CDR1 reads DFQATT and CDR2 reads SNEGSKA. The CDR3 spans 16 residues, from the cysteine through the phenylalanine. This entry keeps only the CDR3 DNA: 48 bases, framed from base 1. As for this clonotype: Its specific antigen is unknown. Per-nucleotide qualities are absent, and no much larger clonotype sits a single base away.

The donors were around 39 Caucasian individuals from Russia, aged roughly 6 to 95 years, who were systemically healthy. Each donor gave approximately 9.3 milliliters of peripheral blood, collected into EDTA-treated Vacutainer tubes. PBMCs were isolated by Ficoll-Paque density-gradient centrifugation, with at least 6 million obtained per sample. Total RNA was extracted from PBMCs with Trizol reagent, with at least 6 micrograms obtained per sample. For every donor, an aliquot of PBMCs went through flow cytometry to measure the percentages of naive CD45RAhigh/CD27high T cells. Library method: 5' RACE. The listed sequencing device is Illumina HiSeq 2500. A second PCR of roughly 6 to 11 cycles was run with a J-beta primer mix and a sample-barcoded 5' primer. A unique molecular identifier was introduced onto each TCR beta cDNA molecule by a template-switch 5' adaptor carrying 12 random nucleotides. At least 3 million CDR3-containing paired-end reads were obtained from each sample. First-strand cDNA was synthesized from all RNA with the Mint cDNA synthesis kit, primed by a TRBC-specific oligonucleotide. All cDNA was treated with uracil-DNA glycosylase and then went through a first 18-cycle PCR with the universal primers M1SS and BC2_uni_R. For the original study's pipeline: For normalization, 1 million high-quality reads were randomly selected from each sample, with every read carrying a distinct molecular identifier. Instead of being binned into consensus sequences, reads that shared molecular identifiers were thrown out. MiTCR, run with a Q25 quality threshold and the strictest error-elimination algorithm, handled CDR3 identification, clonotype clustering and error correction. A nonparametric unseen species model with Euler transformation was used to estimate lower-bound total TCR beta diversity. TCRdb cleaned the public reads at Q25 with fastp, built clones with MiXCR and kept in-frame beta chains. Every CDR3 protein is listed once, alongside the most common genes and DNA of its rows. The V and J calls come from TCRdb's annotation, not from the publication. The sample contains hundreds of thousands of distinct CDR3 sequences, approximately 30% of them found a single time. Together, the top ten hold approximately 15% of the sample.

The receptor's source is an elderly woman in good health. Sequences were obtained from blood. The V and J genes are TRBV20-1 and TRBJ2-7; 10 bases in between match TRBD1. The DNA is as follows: TGCAGGGCAGCGCGGGACAGGGGACCGCGCTCCTACGAGCAGTACTTC. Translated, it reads CRAARDRGPRSYEQYF.